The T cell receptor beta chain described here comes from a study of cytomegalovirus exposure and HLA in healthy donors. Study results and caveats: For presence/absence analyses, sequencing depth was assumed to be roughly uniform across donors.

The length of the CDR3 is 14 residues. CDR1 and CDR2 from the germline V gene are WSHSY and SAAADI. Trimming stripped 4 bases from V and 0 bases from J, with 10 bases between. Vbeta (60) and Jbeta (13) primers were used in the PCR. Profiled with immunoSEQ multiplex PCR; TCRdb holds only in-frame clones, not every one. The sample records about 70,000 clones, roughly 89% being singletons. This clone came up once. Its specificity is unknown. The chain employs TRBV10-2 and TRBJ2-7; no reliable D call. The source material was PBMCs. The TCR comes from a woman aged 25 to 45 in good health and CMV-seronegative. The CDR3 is CASSARRSSYEQYF. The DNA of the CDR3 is TGCGCCAGCAGTGCTCGCAGGTCCTCCTACGAGCAGTACTTC.